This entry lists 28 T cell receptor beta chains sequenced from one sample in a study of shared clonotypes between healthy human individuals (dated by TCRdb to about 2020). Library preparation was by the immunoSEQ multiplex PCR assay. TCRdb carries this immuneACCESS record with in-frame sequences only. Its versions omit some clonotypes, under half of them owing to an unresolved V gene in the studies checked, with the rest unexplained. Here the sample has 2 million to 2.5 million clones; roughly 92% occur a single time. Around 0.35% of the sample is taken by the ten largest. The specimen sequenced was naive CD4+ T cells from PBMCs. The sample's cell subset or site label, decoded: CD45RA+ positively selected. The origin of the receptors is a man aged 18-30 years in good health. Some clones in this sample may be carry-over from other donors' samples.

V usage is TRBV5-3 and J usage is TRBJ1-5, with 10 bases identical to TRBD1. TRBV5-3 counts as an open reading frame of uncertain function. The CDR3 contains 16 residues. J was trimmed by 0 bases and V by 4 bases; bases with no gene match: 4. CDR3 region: CARSNGTGDSNQPQHF. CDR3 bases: TGTGCCAGAAGCAATGGGACAGGGGATAGCAATCAGCCCCAGCATTTT.

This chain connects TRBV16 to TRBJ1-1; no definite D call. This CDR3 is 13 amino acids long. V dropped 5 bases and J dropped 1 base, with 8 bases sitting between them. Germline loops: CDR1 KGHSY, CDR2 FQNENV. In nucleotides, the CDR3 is TGTGCCAGCAGCAAACAGCCGAACACTGAAGCTTTCTTT. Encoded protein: CASSKQPNTEAFF.

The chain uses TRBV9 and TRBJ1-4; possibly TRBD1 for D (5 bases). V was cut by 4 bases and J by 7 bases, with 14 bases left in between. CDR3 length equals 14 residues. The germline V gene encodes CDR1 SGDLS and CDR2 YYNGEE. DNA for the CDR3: TGTGCCAGCAGCTCGGGACGAGGGGTTGAAAAACTGTTTTTT. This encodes CASSSGRGVEKLFF.

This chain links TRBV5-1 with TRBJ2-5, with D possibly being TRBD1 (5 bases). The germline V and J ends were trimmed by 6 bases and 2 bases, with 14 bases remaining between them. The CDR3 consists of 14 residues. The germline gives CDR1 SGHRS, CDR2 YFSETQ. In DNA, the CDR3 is TGCGCCAGCAACGTAGGTAGGGGACAAGAGACCCAGTACTTC. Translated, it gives CASNVGRGQETQYF.

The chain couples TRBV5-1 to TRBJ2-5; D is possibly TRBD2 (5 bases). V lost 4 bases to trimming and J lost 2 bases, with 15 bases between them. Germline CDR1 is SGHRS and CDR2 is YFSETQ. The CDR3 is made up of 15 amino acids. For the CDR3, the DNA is TGCGCCAGCAGCACCCCAATAGCGCTTCAAGAGACCCAGTACTTC. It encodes CASSTPIALQETQYF.

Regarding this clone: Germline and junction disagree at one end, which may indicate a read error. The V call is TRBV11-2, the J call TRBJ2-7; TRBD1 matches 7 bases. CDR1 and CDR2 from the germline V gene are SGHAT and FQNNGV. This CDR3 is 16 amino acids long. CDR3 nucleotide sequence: TGTGCCAGCACCTTAGGGGGCAGCCAAATACCCTACGAGCAGTACTTC. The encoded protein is CASTLGGSQIPYEQYF.

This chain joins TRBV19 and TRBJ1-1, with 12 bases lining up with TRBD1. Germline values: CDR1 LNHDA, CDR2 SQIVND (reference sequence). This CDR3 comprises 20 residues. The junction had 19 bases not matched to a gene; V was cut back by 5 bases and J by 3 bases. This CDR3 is CASSPKGGGQGAARDTEAFF. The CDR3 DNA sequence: TGTGCCAGTAGTCCGAAGGGTGGGGGACAGGGGGCCGCAAGAGACACTGAAGCTTTCTTT.

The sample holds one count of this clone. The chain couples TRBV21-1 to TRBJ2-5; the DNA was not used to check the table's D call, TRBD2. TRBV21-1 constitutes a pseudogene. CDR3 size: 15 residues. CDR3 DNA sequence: TGTGCCAGCAGCAAGTGTAGCGGGAGGGTCGAGACCCAGTACTTC. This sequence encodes CASSKCSGRVETQYF.

The DNA for the CDR3 is TGTGCCAGCAGTTCCAGGGTTACTGAAGCTTTCTTT. It specifies CASSSRVTEAFF. The chain has TRBV28 and TRBJ1-1; a weak D match, TRBD1 (5 bases). Germline lookup yields CDR1 MDHEN and CDR2 SYDVKM. This CDR3 has 12 residues. Trimming shortened V by 4 bases and J by 5 bases, and 8 bases separated the two germline ends.

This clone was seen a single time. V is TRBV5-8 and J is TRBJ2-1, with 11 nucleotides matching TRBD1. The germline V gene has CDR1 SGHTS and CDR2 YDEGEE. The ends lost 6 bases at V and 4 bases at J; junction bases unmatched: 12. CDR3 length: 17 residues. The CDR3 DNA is TGTGCCAGCAACTACCCAAGAGGGACAGGGGGTTACAATGAGCAGTTCTTC. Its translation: CASNYPRGTGGYNEQFF.

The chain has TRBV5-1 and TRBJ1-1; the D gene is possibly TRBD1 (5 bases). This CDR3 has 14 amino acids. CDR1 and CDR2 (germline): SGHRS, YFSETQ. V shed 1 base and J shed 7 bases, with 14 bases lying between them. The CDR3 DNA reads TGCGCCAGCAGCTTGAAAAGCCGGACACTTGAAGCTTTCTTT. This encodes CASSLKSRTLEAFF.

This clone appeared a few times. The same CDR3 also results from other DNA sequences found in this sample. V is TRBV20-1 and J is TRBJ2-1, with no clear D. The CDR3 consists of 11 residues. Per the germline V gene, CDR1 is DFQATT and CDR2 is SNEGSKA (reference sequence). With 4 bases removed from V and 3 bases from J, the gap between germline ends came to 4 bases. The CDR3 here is CSATNYNEQFF. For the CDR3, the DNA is TGCAGTGCTACCAACTACAATGAGCAGTTCTTC.

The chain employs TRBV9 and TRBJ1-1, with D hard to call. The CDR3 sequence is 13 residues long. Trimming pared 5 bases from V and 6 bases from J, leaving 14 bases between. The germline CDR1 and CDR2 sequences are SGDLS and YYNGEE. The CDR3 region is CASSGPRLAEAFF. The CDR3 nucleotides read TGTGCCAGCAGTGGCCCCCGTTTGGCTGAAGCTTTCTTT.

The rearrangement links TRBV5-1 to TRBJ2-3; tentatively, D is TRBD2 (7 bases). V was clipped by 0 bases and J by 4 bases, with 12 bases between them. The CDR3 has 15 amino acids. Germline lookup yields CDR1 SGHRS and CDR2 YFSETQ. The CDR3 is CASSLGGEGADTQYF. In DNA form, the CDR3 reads TGCGCCAGCAGCTTGGGCGGGGAGGGGGCAGATACGCAGTATTTT.

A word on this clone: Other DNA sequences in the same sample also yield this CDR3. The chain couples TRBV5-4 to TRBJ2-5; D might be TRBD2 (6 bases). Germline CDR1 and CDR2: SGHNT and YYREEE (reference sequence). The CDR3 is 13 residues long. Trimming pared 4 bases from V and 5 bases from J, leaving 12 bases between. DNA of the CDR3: TGTGCCAGCAGCCTGGGAGGTTTGGAGACCCAGTACTTC. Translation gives CASSLGGLETQYF.

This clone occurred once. This CDR3 reads CATGQGVGTEAFF. CDR3 nucleotide sequence: TGCGCCACTGGACAGGGTGTCGGCACTGAAGCTTTCTTT. The chain is built from TRBV5-1 and TRBJ1-1, with 8 bases that match TRBD1. This CDR3 is 13 amino acids long. The V gene's germline CDR1 is SGHRS and CDR2 YFSETQ. V dropped 9 bases and J dropped 4; count of bases not matched to a gene: 8.

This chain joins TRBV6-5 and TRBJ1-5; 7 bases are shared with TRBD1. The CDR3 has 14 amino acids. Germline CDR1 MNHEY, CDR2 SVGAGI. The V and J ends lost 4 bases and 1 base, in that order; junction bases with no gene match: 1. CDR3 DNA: TGTGCCAGCAGTTTACAGGGGAGCAATCAGCCCCAGCATTTT. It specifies CASSLQGSNQPQHF.

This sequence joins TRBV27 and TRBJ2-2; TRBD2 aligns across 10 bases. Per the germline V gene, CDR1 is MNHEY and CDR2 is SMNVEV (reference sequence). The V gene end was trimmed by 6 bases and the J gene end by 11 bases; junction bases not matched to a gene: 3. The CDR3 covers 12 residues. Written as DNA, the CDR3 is TGTGCCAGCAGGCGACTAGCGGGTGAGCTGTTTTTT. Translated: CASRRLAGELFF.

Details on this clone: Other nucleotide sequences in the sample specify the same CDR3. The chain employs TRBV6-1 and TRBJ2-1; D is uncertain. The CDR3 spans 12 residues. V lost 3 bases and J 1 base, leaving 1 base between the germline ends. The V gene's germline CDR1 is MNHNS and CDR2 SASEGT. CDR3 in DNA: TGTGCCAGCAGTGAGTCCTACAATGAGCAGTTCTTC. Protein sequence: CASSESYNEQFF.

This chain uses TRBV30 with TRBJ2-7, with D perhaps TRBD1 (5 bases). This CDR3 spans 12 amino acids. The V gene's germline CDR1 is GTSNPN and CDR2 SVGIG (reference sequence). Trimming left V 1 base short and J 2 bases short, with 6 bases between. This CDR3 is CAWSGQTYEQYF. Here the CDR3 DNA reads TGTGCCTGGAGTGGACAGACCTACGAGCAGTACTTC.

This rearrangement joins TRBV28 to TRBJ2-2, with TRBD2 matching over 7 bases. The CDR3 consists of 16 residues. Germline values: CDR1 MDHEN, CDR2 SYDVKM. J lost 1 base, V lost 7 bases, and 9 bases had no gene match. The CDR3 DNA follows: TGTGCCAGCAAGGTGGGTGGCGGGAGGAACACCGGGGAGCTGTTTTTT. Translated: CASKVGGGRNTGELFF.

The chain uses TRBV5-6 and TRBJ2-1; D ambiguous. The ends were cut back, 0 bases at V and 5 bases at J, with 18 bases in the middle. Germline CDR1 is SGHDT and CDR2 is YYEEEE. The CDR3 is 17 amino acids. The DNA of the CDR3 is TGTGCCAGCAGCTTGGACTATCCGGGCCTAAACCACAATGAGCAGTTCTTC. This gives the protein CASSLDYPGLNHNEQFF.

The CDR3 sequence is CASSSGLAGHNEQFF. CDR3 coding DNA: TGTGCCAGCAGCTCCGGACTAGCGGGGCACAATGAGCAGTTCTTC. This chain uses TRBV5-6 with TRBJ2-1; 12 bases match TRBD2. The CDR3 runs to 15 residues. Looked up from germline, CDR1 is SGHDT and CDR2 is YYEEEE. The trim removed 3 bases at V and 5 bases at J, leaving 3 bases unmatched.

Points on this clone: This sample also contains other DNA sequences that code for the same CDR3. The CDR3 reads CASSVDGQGAYEQYF. CDR3 sequence (DNA): TGTGCCAGCAGCGTAGATGGGCAGGGGGCCTACGAGCAGTACTTC. The chain joins TRBV9 to TRBJ2-7; 7 nucleotides align to TRBD1. This CDR3 contains 15 residues. V was pared by 0 bases and J by 2 bases, with 5 bases of the junction left unmatched. Germline-derived CDR1 and CDR2 are SGDLS and YYNGEE.

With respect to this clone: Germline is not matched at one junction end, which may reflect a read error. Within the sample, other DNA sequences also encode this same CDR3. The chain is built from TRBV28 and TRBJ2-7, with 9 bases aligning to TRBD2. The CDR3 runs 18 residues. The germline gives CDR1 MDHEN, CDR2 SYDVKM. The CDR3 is CASSLPRGRLAGIYEQYF. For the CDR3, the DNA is TGTGCCAGCAGTTTACCGAGGGGACGCCTAGCGGGGATCTACGAACAGTACTTC.

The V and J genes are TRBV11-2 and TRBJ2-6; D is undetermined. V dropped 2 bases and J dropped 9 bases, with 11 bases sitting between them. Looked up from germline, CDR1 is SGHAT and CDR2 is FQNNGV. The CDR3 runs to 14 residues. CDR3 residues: CASSLIQTGNVLTF. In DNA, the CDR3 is TGTGCCAGCAGCTTAATTCAGACGGGCAACGTCCTGACTTTC.

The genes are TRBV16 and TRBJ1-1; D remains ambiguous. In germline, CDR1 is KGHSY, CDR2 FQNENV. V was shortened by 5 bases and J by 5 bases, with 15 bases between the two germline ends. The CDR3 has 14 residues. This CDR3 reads CASSNRGGWTEAFF. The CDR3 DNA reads TGTGCCAGCAGCAACCGGGGTGGGTGGACTGAAGCTTTCTTT.

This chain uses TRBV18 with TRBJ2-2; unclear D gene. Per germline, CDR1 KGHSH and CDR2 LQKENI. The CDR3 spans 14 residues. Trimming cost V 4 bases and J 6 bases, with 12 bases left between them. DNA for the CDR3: TGTGCCAGCTCACTACTTGCAGTCCCCGGGGAGCTGTTTTTT. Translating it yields CASSLLAVPGELFF.